A single sample gave rise to the 3 T cell receptor beta chains below, sequenced in a study of OX40 agonist ivuxolimab in advanced cancers. Sequencing used immunoSEQ multiplex PCR; TCRdb keeps in-frame clones, though not all of them. Of 75,000 to 95,000 clones in the sample, under 95% were seen once. Here the sequenced sample was CD4+ or CD8+ T cells sorted from blood, taken in a trial of the OX40 agonist ivuxolimab. The receptor set was obtained from an adult with an advanced solid tumor such as melanoma, head and neck, liver or kidney cancer.

The CDR3, as DNA: TGCACCAGCAGTACCATGAGTTTGTGTCGGGCCAACGTCCTGACTTTC. Translating gives CTSSTMSLCRANVLTF. This chain uses TRBV1 with TRBJ2-6; TRBD2 was called by the table and not checked on the DNA. TRBV1 is described as a pseudogene. This CDR3 spans 16 amino acids.

The chain combines TRBV2 with TRBJ2-7; tentative D call: TRBD1 (5 bases). Trimming left V 6 bases short and J 0 bases short, with 15 bases between. The CDR3 contains 15 residues. The germline V gene has CDR1 SNHLY and CDR2 FYNNEI. The CDR3 reads CASRVPDSISYEQYF. CDR3 nucleotide sequence: TGTGCCAGCAGAGTTCCAGACAGTATCTCCTACGAGCAGTACTTC.

The gene calls are TRBV29-1 and TRBJ2-7, with 8 bases matching TRBD1. Losses at the gene ends were 6 bases for V and 4 bases for J; bases not matched to a gene: 8. The CDR3 extends over 13 amino acids. Germline V CDR1 and CDR2: SQVTM, ANQGSEA. The CDR3 coding sequence is TGCAGCGTCCTACAGGGGGACACGTACGAGCAGTACTTC. Translated: CSVLQGDTYEQYF.